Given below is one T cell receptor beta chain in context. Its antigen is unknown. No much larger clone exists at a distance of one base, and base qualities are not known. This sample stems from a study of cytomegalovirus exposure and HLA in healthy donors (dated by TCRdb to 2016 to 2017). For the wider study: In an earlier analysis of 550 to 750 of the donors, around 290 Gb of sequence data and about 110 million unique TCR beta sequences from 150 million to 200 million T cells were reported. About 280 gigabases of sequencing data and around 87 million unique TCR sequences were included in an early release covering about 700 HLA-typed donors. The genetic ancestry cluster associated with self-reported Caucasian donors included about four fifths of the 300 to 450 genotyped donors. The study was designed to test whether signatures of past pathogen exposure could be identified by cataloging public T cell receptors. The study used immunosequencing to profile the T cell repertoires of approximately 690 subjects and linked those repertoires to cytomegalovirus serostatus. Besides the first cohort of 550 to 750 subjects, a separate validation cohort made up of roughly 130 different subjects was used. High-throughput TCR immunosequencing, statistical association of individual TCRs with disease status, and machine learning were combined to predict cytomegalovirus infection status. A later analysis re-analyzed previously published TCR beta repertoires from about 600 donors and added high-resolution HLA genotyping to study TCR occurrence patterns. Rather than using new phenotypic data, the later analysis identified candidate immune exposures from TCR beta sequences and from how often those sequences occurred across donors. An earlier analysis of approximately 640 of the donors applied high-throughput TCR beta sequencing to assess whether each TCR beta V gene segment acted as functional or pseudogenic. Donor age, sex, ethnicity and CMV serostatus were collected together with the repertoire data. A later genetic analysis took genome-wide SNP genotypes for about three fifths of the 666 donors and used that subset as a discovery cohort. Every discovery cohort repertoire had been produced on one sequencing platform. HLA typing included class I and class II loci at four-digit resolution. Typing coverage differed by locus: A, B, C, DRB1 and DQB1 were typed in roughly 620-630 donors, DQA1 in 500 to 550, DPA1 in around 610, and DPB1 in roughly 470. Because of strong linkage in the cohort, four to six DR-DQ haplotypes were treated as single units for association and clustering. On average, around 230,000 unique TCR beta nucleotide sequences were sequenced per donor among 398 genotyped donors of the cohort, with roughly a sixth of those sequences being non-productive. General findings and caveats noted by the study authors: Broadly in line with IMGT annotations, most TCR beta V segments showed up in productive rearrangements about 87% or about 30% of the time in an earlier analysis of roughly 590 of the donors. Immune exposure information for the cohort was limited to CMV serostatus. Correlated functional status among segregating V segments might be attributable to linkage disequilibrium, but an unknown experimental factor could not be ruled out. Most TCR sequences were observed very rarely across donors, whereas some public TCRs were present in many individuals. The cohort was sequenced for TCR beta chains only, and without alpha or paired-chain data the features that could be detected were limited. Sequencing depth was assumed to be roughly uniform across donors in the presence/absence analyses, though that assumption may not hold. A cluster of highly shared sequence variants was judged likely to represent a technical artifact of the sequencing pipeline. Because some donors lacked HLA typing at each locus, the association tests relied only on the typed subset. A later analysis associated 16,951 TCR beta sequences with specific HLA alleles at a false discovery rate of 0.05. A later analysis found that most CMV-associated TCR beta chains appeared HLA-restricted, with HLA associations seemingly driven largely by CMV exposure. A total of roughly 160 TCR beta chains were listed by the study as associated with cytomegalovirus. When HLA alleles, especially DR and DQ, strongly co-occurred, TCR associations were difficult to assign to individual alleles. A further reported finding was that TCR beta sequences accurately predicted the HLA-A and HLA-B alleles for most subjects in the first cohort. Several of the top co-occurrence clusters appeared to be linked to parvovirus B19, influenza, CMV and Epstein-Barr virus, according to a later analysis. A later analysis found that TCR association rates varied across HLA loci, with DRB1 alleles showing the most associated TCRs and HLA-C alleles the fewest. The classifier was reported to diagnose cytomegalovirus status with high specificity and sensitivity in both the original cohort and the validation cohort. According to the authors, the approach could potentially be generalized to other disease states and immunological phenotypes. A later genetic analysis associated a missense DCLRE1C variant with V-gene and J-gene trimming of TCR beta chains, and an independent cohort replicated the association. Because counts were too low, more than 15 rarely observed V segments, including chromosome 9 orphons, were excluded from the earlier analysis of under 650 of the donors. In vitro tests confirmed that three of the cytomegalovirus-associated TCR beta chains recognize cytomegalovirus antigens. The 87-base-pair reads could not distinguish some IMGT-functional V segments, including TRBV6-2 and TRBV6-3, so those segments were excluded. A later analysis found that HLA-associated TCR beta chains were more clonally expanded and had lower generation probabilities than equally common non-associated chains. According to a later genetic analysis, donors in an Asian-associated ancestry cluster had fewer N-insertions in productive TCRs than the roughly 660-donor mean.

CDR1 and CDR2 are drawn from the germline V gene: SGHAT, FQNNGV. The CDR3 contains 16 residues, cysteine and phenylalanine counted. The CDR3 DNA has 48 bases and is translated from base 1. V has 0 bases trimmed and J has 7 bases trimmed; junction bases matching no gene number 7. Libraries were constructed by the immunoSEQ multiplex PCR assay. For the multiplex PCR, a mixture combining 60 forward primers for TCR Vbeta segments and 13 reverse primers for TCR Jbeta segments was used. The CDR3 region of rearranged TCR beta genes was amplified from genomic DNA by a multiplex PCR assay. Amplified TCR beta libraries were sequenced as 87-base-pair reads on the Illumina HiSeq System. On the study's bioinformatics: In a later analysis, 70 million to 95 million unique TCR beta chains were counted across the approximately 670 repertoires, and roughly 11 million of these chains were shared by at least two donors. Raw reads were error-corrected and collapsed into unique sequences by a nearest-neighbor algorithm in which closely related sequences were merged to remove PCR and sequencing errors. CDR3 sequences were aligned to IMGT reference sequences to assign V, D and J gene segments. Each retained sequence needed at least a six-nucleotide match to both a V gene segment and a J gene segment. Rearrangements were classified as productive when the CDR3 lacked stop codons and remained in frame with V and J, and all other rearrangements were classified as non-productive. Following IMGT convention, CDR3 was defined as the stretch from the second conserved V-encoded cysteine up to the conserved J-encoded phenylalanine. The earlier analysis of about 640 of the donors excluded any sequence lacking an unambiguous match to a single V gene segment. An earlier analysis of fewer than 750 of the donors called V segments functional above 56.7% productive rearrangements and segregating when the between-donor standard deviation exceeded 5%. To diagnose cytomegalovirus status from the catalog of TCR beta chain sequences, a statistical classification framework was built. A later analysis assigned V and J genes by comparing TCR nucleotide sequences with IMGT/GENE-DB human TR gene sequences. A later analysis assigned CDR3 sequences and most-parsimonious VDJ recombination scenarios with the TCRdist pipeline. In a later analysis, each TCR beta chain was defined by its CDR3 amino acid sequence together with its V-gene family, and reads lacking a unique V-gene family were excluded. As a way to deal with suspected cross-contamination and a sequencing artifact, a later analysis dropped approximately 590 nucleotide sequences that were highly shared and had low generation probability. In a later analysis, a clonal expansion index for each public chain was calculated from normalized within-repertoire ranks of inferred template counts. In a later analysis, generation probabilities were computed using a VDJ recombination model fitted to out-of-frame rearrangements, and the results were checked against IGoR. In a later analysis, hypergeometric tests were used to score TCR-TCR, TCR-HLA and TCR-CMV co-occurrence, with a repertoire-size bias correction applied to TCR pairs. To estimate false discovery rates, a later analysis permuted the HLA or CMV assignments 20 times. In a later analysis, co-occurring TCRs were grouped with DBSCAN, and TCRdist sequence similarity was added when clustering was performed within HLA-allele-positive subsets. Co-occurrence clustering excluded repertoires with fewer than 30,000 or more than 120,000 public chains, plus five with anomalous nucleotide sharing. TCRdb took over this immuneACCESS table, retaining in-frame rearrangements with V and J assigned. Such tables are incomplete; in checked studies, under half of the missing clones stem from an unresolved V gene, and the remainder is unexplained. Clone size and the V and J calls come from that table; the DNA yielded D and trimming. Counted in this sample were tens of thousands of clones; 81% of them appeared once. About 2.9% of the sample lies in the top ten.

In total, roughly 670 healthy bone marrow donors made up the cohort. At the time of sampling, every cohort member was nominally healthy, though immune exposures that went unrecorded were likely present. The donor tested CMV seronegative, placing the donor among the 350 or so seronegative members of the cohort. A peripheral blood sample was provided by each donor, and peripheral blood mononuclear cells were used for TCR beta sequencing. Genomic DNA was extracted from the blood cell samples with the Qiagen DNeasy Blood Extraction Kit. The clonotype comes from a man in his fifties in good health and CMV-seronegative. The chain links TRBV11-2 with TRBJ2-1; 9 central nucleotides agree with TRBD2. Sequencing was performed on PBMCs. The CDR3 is CASSLDGGRAENEQFF. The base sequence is TGTGCCAGCAGCTTAGATGGCGGGAGGGCGGAGAATGAGCAGTTCTTC.